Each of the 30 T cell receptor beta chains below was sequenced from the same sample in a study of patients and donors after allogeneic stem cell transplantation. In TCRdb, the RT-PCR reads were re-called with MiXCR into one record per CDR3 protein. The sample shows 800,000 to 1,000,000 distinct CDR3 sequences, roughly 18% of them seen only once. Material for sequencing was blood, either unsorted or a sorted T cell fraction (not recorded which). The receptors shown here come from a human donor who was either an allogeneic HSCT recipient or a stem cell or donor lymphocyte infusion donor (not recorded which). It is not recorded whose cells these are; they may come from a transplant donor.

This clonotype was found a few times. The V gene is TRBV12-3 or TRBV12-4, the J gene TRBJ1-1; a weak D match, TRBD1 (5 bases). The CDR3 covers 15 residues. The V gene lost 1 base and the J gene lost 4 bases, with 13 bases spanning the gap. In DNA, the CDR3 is TGTGCCAGCAGTTTAGGGGCCAGGGTGCGCACTGAAGCTTTCTTT. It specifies CASSLGARVRTEAFF.

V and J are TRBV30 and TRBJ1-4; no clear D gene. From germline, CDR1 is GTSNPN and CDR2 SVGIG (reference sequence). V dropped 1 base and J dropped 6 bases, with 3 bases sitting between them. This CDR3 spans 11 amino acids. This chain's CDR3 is CAWSADEKLFF. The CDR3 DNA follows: TGTGCCTGGAGTGCAGATGAAAAACTGTTTTTT.

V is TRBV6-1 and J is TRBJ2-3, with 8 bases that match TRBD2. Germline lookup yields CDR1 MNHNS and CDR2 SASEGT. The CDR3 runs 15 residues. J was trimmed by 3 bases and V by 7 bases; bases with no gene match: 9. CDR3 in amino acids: CASKRVLAATDTQYF. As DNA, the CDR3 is TGTGCCAGCAAGAGGGTACTAGCGGCTACAGATACGCAGTATTTT.

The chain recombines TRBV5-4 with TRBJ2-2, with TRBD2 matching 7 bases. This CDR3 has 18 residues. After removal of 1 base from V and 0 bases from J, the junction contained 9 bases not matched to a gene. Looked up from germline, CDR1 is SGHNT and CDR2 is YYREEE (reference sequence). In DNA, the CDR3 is TGTGCCAGCAGCTTGTGGGACTACCCCAACGCGAACACCGGGGAGCTGTTTTTT. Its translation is CASSLWDYPNANTGELFF.

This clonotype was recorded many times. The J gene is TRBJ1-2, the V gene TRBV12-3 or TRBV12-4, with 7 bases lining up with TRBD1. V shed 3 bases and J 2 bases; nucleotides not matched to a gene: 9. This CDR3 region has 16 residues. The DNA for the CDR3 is TGTGCCAGCAGTTTTCTCCCGGGACAGCTCAACTATGGCTACACCTTC. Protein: CASSFLPGQLNYGYTF.

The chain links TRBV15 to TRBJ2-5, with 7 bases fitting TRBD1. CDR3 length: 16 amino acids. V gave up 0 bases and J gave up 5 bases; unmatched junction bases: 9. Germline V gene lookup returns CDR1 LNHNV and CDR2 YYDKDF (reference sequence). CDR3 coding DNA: TGTGCCACCAGCAGAGATCGTAGGGGGCTGGAGGAGACCCAGTACTTC. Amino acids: CATSRDRRGLEETQYF.

This CDR3 reads CASSPIDRDTEAFF. CDR3 coding DNA: TGCGCCAGCAGCCCAATCGACAGGGACACTGAAGCTTTCTTT. This chain links TRBV5-1 with TRBJ1-1; 7 bases line up with TRBD1. The CDR3 totals 14 residues. The V gene end was trimmed by 4 bases and the J gene end by 3 bases; junction bases not matched to a gene: 6. CDR1 and CDR2 (germline): SGHRS, YFSETQ.

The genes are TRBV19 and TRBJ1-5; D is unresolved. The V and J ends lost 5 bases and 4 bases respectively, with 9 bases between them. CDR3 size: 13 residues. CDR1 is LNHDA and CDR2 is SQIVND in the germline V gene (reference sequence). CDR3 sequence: CASSPQPNQPQHF. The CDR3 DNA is TGTGCCAGTAGTCCGCAGCCGAATCAGCCCCAGCATTTT. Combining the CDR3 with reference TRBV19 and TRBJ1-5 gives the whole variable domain DGGITQSPKYLFRKEGQNVTLSCEQNLNHDAMYWYRQDPGQGLRLIYYSQIVNDFQKGDIAEGYSVSREKKESFPLTVTSAQKNPTAFYLCASSPQPNQPQHFGDGTRLSIL.

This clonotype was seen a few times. CDR3 amino acids: CASSAGGPGEQYF. In nucleotides, the CDR3 is TGTGCCAGCTCTGCGGGGGGGCCGGGCGAGCAGTACTTC. J is TRBJ2-7 and V is TRBV12-3 or TRBV12-4; 9 nucleotides agree with TRBD2. With V trimmed by 8 bases and J by 6 bases, 8 bases remained unmatched. The CDR3 loop spans 13 amino acids.

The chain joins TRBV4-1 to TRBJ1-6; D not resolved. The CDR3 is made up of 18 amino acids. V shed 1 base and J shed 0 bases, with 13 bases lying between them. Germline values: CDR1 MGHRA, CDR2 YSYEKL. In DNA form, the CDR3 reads TGCGCCAGCAGCCAAGTCTCCGGCCAAAGCTCCTATAATTCACCCCTCCACTTT. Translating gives CASSQVSGQSSYNSPLHF.

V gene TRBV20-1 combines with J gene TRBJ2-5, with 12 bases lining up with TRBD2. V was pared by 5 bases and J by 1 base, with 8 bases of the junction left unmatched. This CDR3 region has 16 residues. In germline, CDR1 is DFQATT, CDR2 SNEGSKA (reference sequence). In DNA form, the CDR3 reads TGCAGTGCTCCCCGAACTAGCGGGGGGCCCCAAGAGACCCAGTACTTC. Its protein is CSAPRTSGGPQETQYF.

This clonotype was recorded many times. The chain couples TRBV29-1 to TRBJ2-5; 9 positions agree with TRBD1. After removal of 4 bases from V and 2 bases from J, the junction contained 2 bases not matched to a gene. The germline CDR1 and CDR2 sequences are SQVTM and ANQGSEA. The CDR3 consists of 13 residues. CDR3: CSVGQGVQETQYF. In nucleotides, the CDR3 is TGCAGCGTTGGACAGGGGGTTCAAGAGACCCAGTACTTC.

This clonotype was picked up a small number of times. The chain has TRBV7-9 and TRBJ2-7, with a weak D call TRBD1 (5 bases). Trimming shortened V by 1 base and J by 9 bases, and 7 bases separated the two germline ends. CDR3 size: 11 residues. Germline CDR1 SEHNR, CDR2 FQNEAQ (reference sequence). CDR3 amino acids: CASSLEGAQYF. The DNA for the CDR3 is TGTGCCAGCAGCTTAGAAGGGGCGCAGTACTTC.

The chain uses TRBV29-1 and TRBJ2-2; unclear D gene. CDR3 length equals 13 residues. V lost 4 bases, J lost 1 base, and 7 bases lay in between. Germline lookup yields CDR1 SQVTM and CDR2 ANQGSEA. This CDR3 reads CSVGYGNTGELFF. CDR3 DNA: TGCAGCGTTGGTTACGGGAACACCGGGGAGCTGTTTTTT.

In DNA, the CDR3 is TGCAGTGCTAGAGATCTGGACAGAAGCCTCTATGGCTACACCTTC. Translated: CSARDLDRSLYGYTF. This chain uses TRBV20-1 with TRBJ1-2; the D gene is possibly TRBD1 (6 bases). The CDR3 loop spans 15 amino acids. Germline CDR1 is DFQATT and CDR2 is SNEGSKA (reference sequence). Trimming left V 0 bases short and J 4 bases short, with 15 bases between.

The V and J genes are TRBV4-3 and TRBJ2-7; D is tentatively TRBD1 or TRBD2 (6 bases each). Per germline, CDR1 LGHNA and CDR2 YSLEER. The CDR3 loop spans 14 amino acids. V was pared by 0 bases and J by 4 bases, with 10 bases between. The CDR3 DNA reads TGCGCCAGCAGCCAAGATACAGGGAGGTACGAGCAGTACTTC. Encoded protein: CASSQDTGRYEQYF.

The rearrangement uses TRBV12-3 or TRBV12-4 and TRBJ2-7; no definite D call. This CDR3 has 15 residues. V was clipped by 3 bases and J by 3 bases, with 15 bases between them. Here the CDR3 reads CASSLMRNPLYEQYF. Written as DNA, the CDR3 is TGTGCCAGCAGTTTGATGCGGAACCCACTCTACGAGCAGTACTTC.

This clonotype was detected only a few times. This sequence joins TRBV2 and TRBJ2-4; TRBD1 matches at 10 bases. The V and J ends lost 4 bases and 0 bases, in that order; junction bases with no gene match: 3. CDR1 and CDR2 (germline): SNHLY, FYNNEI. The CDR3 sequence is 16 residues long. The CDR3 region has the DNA TGTGCCAGCAGTGCGGGGGACAGGGGAGCCAAAAACATTCAGTACTTC. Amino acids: CASSAGDRGAKNIQYF.

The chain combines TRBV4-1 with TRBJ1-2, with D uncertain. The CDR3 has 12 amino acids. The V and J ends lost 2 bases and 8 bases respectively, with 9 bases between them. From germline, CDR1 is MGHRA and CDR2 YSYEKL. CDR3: CASSQRETGYTF. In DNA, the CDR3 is TGCGCCAGCAGCCAAAGGGAAACGGGCTACACCTTC.

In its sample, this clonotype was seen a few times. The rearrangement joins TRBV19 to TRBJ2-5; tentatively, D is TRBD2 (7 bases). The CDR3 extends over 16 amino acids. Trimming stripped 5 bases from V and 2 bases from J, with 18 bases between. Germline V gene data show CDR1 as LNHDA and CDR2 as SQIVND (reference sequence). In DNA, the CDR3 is TGTGCCAGTAGTCCCTTGGGGGCGGGGGTACAAGAGACCCAGTACTTC. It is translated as CASSPLGAGVQETQYF.

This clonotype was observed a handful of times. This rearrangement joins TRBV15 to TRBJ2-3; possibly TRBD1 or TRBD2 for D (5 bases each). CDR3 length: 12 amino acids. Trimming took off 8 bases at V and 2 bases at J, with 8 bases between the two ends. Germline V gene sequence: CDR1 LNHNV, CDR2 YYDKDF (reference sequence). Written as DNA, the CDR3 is TGTGCCACCGTCGGGGCCACAGATACGCAGTATTTT. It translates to CATVGATDTQYF.

Written as DNA, the CDR3 is TGCGCCAGCAGCTTGACACCGGGACAGGTGCAGCCCCAGCATTTT. Amino acid sequence: CASSLTPGQVQPQHF. The chain combines TRBV5-1 with TRBJ1-5, with 8 bases identical to TRBD1. Germline CDR1 is SGHRS and CDR2 is YFSETQ. The CDR3 has 15 amino acids. V trimming: 1 base; J trimming: 7 bases; junction bases outside the gene matches: 7. Variable domain in full (rest from reference TRBV5-1 and TRBJ1-5): KAGVTQTPRYLIKTRGQQVTLSCSPISGHRSVSWYQQTPGQGLQFLFEYFSETQRNKGNFPGRFSGRQFSNSRSEMNVSTLELGDSALYLCASSLTPGQVQPQHFGDGTRLSIL.

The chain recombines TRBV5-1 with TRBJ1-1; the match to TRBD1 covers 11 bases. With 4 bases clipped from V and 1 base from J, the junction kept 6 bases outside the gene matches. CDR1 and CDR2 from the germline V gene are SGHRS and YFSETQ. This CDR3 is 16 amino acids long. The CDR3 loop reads CASSDGDRGANTEAFF. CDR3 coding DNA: TGCGCCAGCAGCGACGGGGACAGGGGGGCGAACACTGAAGCTTTCTTT.

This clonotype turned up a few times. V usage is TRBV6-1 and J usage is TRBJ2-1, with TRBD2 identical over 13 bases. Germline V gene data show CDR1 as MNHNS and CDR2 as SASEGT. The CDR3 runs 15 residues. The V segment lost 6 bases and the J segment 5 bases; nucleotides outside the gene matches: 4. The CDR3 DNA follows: TGTGCCAGCAGATTAACTAGCGGGGGGGACAATGAGCAGTTCTTC. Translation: CASRLTSGGDNEQFF.

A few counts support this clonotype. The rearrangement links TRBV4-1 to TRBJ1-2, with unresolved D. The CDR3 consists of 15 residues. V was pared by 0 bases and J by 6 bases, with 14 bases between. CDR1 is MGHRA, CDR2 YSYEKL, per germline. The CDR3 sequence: CASSQDHGGPNGYTF. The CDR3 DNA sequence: TGCGCCAGCAGCCAAGACCACGGTGGTCCGAATGGCTACACCTTC.

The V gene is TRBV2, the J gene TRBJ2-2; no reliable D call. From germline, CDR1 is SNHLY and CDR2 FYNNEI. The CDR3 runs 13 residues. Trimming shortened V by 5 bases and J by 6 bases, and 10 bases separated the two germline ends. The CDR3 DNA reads TGTGCCAGCAGTCAAGGATTCTCCGGGGAGCTGTTTTTT. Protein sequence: CASSQGFSGELFF.

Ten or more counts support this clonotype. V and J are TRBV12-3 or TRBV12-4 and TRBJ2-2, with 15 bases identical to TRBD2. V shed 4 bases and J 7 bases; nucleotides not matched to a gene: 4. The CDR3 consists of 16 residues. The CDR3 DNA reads TGTGCCAGCAGTTCCGGACTAGCGGGAGGGATCGGGGAGCTGTTTTTT. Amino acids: CASSSGLAGGIGELFF.

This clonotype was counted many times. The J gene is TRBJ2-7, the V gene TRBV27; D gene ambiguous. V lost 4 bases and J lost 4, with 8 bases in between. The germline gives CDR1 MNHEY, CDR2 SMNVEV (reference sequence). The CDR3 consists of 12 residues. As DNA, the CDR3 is TGTGCCAGCAGTTCGGTCCCATACGAGCAGTACTTC. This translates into CASSSVPYEQYF.

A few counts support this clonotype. CDR3 DNA: TGTGCCAGCTCACCTCGACCAGACGGGGAGCTGTTTTTT. It encodes CASSPRPDGELFF. The chain couples TRBV18 to TRBJ2-2; D ambiguous. Germline V gene data show CDR1 as KGHSH and CDR2 as LQKENI. The V end lost 3 bases, the J end lost 7 bases, and 9 bases lay between the germline ends. This CDR3 has 13 residues.

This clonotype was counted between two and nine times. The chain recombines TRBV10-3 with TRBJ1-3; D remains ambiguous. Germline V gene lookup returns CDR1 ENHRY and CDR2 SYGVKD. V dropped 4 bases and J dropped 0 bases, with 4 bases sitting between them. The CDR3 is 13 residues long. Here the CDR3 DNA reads TGTGCCATCAGTGGGAGCTCTGGAAACACCATATATTTT. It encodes CAISGSSGNTIYF.